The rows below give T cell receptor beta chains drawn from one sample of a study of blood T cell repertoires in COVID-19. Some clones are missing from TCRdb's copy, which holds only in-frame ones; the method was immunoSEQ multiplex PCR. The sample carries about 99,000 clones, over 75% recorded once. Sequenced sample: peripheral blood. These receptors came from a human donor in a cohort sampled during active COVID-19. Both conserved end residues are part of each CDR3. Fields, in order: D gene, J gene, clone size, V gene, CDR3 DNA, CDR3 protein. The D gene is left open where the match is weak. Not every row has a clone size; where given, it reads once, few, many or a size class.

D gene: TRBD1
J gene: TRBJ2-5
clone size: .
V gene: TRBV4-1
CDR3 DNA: TGCGCCAGCAGCCAAGAGCACAGGGGGGAAGAGACCCAGTACTTC
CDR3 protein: CASSQEHRGEETQYF

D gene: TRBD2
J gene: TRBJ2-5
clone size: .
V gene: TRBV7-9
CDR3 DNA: TGTGCCAGCAGCTTACTAGCGGGATTACAAGAGACCCAGTACTTC
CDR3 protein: CASSLLAGLQETQYF

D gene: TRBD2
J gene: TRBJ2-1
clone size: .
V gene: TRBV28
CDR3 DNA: TGTGCCAGCGTGATGTCTAGCGGGTACAATGAGCAGTTCTTC
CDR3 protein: CASVMSSGYNEQFF

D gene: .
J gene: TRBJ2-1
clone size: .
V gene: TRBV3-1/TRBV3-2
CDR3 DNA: TGTGCCAGCAGCGCTAGCTTGGTGAGGGACAATGAGCAGTTCTTC
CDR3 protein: CASSASLVRDNEQFF

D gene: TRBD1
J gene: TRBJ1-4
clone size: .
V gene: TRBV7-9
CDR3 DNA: TGTGCCAGCAGCAAAGGGACAGGAGGTGAAAAACTGTTTTTT
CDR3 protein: CASSKGTGGEKLFF

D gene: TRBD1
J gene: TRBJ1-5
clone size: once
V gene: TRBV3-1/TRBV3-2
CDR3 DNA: TGTGCCAGCAGCCTGTCCGGGACAGGGGGCCATCAGCCCCAGCATTTT
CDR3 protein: CASSLSGTGGHQPQHF

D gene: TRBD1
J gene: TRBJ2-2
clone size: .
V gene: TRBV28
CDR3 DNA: TGTGCCAGCAGTTTTTCGCCCGGGACAGGACTCACCGGGGAGCTGTTTTTT
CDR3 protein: CASSFSPGTGLTGELFF

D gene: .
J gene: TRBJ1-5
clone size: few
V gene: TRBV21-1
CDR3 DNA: TGTGCCAGCAGCAAAGCGACGGACAAAAAGAGAGGTCAGCCCCAGCATTTT
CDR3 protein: CASSKATDKKRGQPQHF

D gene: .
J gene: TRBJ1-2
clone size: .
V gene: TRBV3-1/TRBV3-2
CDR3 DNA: TGTGCCAGCAGCCAGGATACAGGGTTCTATGGCTACACCTTC
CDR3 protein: CASSQDTGFYGYTF

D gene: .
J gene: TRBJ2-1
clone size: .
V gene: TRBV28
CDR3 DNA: TGTGCCAGCAGTCTCGATGATATGGGCGCAACCTACAATGAGCAGTTCTTC
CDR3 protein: CASSLDDMGATYNEQFF

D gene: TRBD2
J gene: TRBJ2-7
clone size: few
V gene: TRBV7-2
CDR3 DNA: TGTGCCAGCAGCCGGACTAGCGGGTTCAGCTCCTACGAGCAGTACTTC
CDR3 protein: CASSRTSGFSSYEQYF

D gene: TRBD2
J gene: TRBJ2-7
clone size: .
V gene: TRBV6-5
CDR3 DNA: TGTGCCAGCAACTCACACAGCGGGGGCGCCTACGAGCAGTACTTC
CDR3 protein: CASNSHSGGAYEQYF

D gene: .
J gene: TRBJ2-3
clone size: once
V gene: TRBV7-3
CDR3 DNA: TGTGCCAGCAGCTTGTTCGATAGAATCACAGATACGCAGTATTTT
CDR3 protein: CASSLFDRITDTQYF

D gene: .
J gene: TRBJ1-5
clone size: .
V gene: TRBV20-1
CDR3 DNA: TGCAGTGCTAGTGCGGGGAATCAGCCCCAGCATTTT
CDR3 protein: CSASAGNQPQHF

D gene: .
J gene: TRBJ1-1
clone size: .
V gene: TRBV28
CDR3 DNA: TGTGCCAGCAGATCCGGGACAATCATTGAAGCTTTCTTT
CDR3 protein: CASRSGTIIEAFF

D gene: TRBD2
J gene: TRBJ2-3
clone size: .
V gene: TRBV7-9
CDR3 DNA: TGTGCCAGCAGCACCCAGACTAGCGGGGGCACAGATACGCAGTATTTT
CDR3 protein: CASSTQTSGGTDTQYF

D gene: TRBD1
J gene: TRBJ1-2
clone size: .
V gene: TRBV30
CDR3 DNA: TGTGCCTGGATCCGGGACAGGGGGCTCTATGGCTACACCTTC
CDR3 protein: CAWIRDRGLYGYTF

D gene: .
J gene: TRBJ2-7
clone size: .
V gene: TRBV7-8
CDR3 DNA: TGTGCCAGCAGCTTAGCGGGTTCAGGGCACTACGAGCAGTACTTC
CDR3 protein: CASSLAGSGHYEQYF